This record covers a single T cell receptor (beta chain). Its antigen is not identified. This CDR3 has 14 residues. Germline V CDR1 and CDR2: SGHTA, FQGNSA. The V gene lost 6 bases and the J gene lost 4 bases, with 13 bases spanning the gap. The assay was immunoSEQ multiplex PCR, and TCRdb's table has in-frame clones only and misses some. In the table there are 150,000 to 200,000 clones, over 80% of which are singletons. This record belongs to a study of cytomegalovirus exposure and HLA in healthy donors. Study at large: The same platform as the 500 to 700 first-cohort repertoires was used for the 120 validation repertoires, a later analysis reported.

General study results and limits: The study flagged 150 to 200 TCR beta chains as cytomegalovirus-associated. Three CMV-associated chains proved CMV antigen-specific in vitro. Rare sequences made up most TCRs, while some public TCRs were found in many donors.

The receptor's source is a man aged 25-40 years in good health and CMV-seropositive. The rearrangement uses TRBV7-2 and TRBJ1-5, with D unclear. Source material: PBMCs. In DNA form, the CDR3 reads TGTGCCAGCAGTACCCTAACGGGGAATCAGCCCCAGCATTTT. Translated, it gives CASSTLTGNQPQHF.